The clone carrying this T cell receptor beta chain showed up just a few times. Antigen specificity is unknown. These data belong to a study of T-cell memory formation after mild COVID-19. Broader study findings: Among clones peaking at day 37 in the second wave, SARS-CoV-2 specificity remained unconfirmed. That cross-reactive memory joined was suggested by some responding clones appearing in pre-infection memory. CD4/CD8 balance held among clones contracting day 15 to 85, and later expanders leaned CD4+.

TCRdb independently ran MiXCR on the 5' RACE reads; one entry per CDR3 protein. The table shows approximately 60,000 distinct CDR3 sequences, with 8% to 9.5% occurring only once. V was clipped by 6 bases and J by 10 bases, with 16 bases between them. The germline V gene encodes CDR1 MNHEY and CDR2 SVGAGI. CDR3 length: 13 amino acids. The sequencing sample was made of PBMCs or a T cell subset sorted from them (not recorded which). The receptor's source is a young man who had mild COVID-19 (a few samples of this study predate the infection). Cell type and time point are not known. This rearrangement joins TRBV6-5 to TRBJ2-1, with D unclear. CDR3 DNA: TGTGCCAGCAGAACCTATGCGACACAGGAGCAGTTCTTC. This encodes CASRTYATQEQFF.